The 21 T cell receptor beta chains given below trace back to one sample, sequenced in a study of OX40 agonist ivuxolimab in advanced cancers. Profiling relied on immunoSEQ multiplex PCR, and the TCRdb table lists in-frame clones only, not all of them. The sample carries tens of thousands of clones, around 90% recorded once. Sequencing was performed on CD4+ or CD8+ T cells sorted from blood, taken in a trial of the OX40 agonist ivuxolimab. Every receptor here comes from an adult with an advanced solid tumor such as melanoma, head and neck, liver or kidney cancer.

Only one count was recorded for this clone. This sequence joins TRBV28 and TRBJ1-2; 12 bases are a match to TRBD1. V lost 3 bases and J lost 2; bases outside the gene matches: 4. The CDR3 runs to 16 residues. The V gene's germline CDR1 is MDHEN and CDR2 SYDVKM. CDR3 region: CASSLGTGGINYGYTF. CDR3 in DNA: TGTGCCAGCAGTTTGGGGACAGGGGGCATCAACTATGGCTACACCTTC.

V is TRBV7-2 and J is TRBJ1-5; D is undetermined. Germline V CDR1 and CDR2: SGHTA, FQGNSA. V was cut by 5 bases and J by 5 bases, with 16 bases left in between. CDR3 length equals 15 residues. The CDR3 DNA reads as TGTGCCAGCAGCCTCAGCCCTGGATACGATCAGCCCCAGCATTTT. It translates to CASSLSPGYDQPQHF.

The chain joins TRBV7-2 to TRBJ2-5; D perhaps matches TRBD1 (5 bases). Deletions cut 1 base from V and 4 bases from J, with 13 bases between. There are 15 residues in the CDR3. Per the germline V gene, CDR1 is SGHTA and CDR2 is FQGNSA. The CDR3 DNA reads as TGTGCCAGCAGCTTAGGGTTGGGGCTACCAGAGACCCAGTACTTC. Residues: CASSLGLGLPETQYF. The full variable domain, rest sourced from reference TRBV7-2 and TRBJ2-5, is GAGVSQSPSNKVTEKGKDVELRCDPISGHTALYWYRQSLGQGLEFLIYFQGNSAPDKSGLPSDRFSAERTGGSVSTLTIQRTQQEDSAVYLCASSLGLGLPETQYFGPGTRLLVL.

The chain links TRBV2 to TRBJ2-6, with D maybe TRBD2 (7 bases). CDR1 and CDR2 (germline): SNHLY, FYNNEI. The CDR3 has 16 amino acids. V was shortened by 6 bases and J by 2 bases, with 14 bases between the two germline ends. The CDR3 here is CASSQRGGPGANVLTF. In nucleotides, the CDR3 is TGTGCCAGCAGCCAAAGGGGGGGGCCTGGGGCCAACGTCCTGACTTTC.

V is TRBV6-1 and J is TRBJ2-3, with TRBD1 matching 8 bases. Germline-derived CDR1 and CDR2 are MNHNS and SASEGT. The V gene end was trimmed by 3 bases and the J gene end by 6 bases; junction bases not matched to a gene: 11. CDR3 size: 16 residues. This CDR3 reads CASSEDRDWVSDTQYF. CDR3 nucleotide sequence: TGTGCCAGCAGTGAGGACAGGGACTGGGTATCCGATACGCAGTATTTT.

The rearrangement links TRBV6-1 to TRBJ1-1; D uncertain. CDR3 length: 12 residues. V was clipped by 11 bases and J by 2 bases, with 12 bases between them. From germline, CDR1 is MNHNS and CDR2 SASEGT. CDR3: CASGWGNTEAFF. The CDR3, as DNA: TGTGCCTCAGGTTGGGGAAACACTGAAGCTTTCTTT.

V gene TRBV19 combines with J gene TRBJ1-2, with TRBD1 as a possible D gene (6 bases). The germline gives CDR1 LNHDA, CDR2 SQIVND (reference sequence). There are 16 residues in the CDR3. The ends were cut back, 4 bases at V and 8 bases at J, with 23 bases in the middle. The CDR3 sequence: CASSRAGQSAGLGYTF. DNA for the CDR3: TGTGCCAGTAGTAGGGCTGGACAGTCGGCGGGTCTCGGCTACACCTTC.

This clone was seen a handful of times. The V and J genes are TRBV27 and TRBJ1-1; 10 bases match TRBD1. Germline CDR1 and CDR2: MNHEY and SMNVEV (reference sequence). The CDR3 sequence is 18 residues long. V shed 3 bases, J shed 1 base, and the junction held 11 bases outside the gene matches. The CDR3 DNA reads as TGTGCCAGCAGTTTTTTAGACAGGGGGCGCAGGAGGAACACTGAAGCTTTCTTT. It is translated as CASSFLDRGRRRNTEAFF.

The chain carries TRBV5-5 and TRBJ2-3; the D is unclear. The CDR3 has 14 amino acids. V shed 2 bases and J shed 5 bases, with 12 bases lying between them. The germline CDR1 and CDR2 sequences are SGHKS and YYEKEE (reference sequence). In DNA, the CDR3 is TGTGCCAGCAGCTTAGGTCCTAGTGGAGATACGCAGTATTTT. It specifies CASSLGPSGDTQYF.

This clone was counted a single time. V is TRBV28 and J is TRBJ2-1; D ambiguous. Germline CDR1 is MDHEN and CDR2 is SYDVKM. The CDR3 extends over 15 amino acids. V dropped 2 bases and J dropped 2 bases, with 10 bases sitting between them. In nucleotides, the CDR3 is TGTGCCAGCAGTTTAGAGGTATTACCCTACAATGAGCAGTTCTTC. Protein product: CASSLEVLPYNEQFF. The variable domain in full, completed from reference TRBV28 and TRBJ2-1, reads DVKVTQSSRYLVKRTGEKVFLECVQDMDHENMFWYRQDPGLGLRLIYFSYDVKMKEKGDIPEGYSVSREKKERFSLILESASTNQTSMYLCASSLEVLPYNEQFFGPGTRLTVL.

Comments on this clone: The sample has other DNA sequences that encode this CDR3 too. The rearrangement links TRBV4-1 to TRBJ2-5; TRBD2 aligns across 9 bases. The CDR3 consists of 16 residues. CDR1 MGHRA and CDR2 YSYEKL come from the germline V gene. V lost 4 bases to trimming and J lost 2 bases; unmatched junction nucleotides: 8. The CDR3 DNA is TGCGCCAGCAGCCTGACTAGCGGAGGGAGTCAAGAGACCCAGTACTTC. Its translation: CASSLTSGGSQETQYF.

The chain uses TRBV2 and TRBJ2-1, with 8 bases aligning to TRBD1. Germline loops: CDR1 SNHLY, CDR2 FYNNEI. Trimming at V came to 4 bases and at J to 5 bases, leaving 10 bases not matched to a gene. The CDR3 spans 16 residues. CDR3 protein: CASSGSQGAYDNEQFF. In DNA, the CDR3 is TGTGCCAGCAGTGGCAGCCAGGGGGCGTACGACAATGAGCAGTTCTTC. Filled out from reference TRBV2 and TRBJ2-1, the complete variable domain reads EPEVTQTPSHQVTQMGQEVILRCVPISNHLYFYWYRQILGQKVEFLVSFYNNEISEKSEIFDDQFSVERPDGSNFTLKIRSTKLEDSAMYFCASSGSQGAYDNEQFFGPGTRLTVL.

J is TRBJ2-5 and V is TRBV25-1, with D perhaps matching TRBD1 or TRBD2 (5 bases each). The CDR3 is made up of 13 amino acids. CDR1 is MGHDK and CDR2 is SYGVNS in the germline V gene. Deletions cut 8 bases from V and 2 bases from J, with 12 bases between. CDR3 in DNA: TGTGCCAGCGGTTGGGGGATTCAAGAGACCCAGTACTTC. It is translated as CASGWGIQETQYF.

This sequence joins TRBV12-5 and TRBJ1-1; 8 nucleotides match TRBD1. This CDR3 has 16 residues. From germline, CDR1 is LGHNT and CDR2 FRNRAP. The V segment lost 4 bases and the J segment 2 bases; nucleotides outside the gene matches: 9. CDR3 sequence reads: CASGSNVGQGNTEAFF. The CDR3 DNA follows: TGTGCTAGTGGTTCGAACGTAGGACAGGGTAACACTGAAGCTTTCTTT. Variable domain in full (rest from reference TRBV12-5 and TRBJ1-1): DARVTQTPRHKVTEMGQEVTMRCQPILGHNTVFWYRQTMMQGLELLAYFRNRAPLDDSGMPKDRFSAEMPDATLATLKIQPSEPRDSAVYFCASGSNVGQGNTEAFFGQGTRLTVV.

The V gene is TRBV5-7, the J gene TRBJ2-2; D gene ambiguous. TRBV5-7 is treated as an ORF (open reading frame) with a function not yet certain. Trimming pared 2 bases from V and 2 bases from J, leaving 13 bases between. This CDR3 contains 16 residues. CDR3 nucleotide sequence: TGTGCCAGCAGCTTTAGGTCAGCCTGCAACACCGGGGAGCTGTTTTTT. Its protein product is CASSFRSACNTGELFF.

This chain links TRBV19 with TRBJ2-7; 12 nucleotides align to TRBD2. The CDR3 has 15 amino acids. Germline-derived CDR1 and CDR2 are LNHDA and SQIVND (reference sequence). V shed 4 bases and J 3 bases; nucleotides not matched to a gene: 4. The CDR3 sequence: CASSTKTSGSYEQYF. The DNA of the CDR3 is TGTGCCAGTAGTACGAAGACTAGCGGGAGCTACGAGCAGTACTTC.

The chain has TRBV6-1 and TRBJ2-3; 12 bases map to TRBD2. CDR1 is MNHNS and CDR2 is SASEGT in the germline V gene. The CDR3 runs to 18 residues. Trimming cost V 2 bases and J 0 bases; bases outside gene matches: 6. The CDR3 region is CASSEFGLAGGSTDTQYF. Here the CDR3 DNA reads TGTGCCAGCAGTGAATTTGGCCTAGCGGGGGGGAGCACAGATACGCAGTATTTT.

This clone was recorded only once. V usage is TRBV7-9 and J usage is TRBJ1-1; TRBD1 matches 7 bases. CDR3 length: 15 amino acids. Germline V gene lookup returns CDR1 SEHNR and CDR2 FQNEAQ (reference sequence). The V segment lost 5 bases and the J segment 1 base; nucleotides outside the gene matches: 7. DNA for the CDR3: TGTGCCAGCAGCGCCCGACAGGGTCCGAACACTGAAGCTTTCTTT. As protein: CASSARQGPNTEAFF. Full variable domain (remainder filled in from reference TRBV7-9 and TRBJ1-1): DTGVSQNPRHKITKRGQNVTFRCDPISEHNRLYWYRQTLGQGPEFLTYFQNEAQLEKSRLLSDRFSAERPKGSFSTLEIQRTEQGDSAMYLCASSARQGPNTEAFFGQGTRLTVV.

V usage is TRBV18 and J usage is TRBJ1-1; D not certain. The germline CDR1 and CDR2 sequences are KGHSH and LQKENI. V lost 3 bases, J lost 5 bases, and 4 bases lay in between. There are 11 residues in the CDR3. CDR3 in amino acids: CASSPGTEAFF. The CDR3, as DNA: TGTGCCAGCTCACCGGGTACTGAAGCTTTCTTT.

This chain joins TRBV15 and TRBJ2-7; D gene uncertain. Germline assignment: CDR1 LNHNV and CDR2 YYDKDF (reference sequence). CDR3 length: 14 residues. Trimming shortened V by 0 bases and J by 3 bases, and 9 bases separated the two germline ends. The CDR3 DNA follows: TGTGCCACCAGCAGAGAGAAATACGGCTACGAGCAGTACTTC. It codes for CATSREKYGYEQYF.

CDR3 nucleotides: TGTGCCAGCAGCATTATGACAGGGGAGGGTGGAAACACCATATATTTT. Its protein product is CASSIMTGEGGNTIYF. The J gene is TRBJ1-3, the V gene TRBV21-1; the tabulated D call, TRBD1, remains unverified against the DNA. TRBV21-1 corresponds to a pseudogene. CDR3 length: 16 amino acids.